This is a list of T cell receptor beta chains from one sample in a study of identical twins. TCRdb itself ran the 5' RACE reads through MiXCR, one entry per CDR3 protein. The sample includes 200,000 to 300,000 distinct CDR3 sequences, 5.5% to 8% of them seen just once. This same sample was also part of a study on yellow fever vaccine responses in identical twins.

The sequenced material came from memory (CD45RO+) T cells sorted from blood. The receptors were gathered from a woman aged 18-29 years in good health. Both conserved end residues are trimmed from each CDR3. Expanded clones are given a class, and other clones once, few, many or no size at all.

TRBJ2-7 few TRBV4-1 ASSQGGANPNYEQY
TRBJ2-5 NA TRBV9 ASSVGASGSRDQY
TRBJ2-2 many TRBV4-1 ASSQDLGASANTGELF
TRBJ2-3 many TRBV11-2 ASSLNGAGGDTQY
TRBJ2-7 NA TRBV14 ASSQDRIHEQY
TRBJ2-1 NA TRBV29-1 SVDTSGRRNEQF
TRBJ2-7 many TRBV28 ASSPRRTRGIYEQY
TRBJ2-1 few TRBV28 ASRPWTSDDEQF
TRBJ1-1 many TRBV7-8 ASSLNRGGGTEAF
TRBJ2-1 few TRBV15 ATRSPSGGVSNEQF
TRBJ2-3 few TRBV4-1 ASSPLGRGGGTDTQY
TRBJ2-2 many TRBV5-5 ASSLRWWDTGELF
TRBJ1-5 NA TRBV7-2 ASSLASGTAMGPQH
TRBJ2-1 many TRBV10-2 ASSVTGGAKNEQF
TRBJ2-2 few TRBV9 ASSLFRTGGSNTGELF
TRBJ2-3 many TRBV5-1 ASSSSGSNADTQY